This TCR beta chain was captured in a study of glioma-infiltrating T cells (dated by TCRdb to about 2016). Broadly, across the study: The study sequenced TCR alpha- and beta-chain repertoires from glioma tissue, from non-neoplastic brain tissue and from matched peripheral blood mononuclear cells. To measure how far tissue and blood T-cell populations diverged, each tissue-infiltrating repertoire was compared against the peripheral blood repertoire of the same patient. The paired cohort was made up of three low-grade glioma patients, 8 or 9 primary glioblastoma patients and three non-glioma patients who contributed non-neoplastic brain tissue.

TCR alpha and beta CDR3 regions were amplified with the iRepertoire nested amplicon-rescue multiplex PCR (arm-PCR) platform from RNA. The input for one-step reverse transcription and amplification was about 95-450 ng of either tissue mRNA or PBMC total RNA. After bead purification, a secondary multiplex PCR added Illumina adapters, and libraries were gel-purified between 200 and 400 bp. Libraries carried internal 6-nucleotide barcodes used for demultiplexing. The libraries were sequenced on an Illumina MiSeq using 2x220 or 2x250 nucleotide paired-end reads. Concerning the study's data processing: Paired reads were merged with FLASH 1.2.11 and aligned to the GRCh37 human genome with BWA-MEM before extracting TRA and TRB reads. For V and J assignment, an IMGT-derived reference of cassette sequences and CDR3 motifs that included pseudogenes was used. Three-frame translation of reads was performed, and productive CDR3s were defined as those with a C...FGXG motif and no stop codons. Clonotypes were defined as unique combinations of V-J cassette pair and CDR3 amino acid sequence. Hamming distance filtering was applied to reads, with thresholds set by the sequence error rate of each sample in mapped regions. Using fastp trimming at Q25 and MiXCR clonotype assembly, TCRdb reanalyzed the public sequencing data and kept in-frame beta chains. A single entry per CDR3 protein holds the most common genes and DNA from its merged rows. TCRdb's processing, not the study's, gives the V and J calls here. The sample table holds 20,000 to 25,000 distinct CDR3 sequences, of which 20% to 25% were seen once. Jointly, the top ten make up around 13% of the sample.

V drops 4 bases and J drops 6 bases, leaving 8 bases in between. Looking up the germline V gene (reference sequence) yields CDR1 SGHKS and CDR2 YYEKEE. The CDR3 runs 12 residues from the cysteine to the phenylalanine. Of the read, only the CDR3 DNA is kept; its 36 bases are in frame from base 1. For this clonotype: Its cognate antigen has yet to be identified. The input lacks base qualities; no much larger clone sits a single base away.

Summary of the overall study and its limitations: Small numbers underpinned the group comparisons: eight glioblastoma patients, three low-grade glioma patients and three non-neoplastic patients. In non-neoplastic patients, VJ-independent divergence between tissue and blood fell below expectation, whereas in all gliomas, and especially in low-grade gliomas, the divergence rose above expectation. Tissue and blood shared very few CDR3 sequences, a result attributed to high CDR3 diversity and limited sampling.

The chain is encoded by TRBV5-5 joined to TRBJ2-1; the D gene is not confidently resolved. The material sequenced was glioma tissue, nonneoplastic brain tissue, or PBMCs (not recorded which). The clonotype comes from a human donor with low-grade glioma or glioblastoma, undergoing nonglioma brain surgery, or in good health (not recorded which). The CDR3 here reads CASSPSINEQFF. The base sequence is TGTGCCAGCAGCCCAAGTATCAATGAGCAGTTCTTC.